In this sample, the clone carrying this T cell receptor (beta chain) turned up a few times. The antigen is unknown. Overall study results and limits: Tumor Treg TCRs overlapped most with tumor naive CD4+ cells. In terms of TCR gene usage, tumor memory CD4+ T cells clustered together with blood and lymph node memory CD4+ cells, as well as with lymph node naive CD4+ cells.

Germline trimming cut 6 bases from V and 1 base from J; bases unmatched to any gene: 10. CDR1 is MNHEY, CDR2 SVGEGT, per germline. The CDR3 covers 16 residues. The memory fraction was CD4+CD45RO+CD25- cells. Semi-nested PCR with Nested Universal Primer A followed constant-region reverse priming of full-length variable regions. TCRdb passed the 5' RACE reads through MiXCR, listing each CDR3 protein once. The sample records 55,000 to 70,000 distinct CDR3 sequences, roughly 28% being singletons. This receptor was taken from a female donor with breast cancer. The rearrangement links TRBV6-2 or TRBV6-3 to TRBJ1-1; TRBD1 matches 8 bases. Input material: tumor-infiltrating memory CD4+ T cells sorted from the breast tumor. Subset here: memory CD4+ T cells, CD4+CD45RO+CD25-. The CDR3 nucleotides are TGTGCCAGCAGCCCTCACTCGACAGGGGCGAACACTGAAGCTTTCTTT. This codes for CASSPHSTGANTEAFF.